This T cell receptor beta chain was identified during a study of blood T cells in healthy people across ages. This clonotype appeared a few times. The CDR3 is made up of 17 amino acids. V lost 2 bases to trimming and J lost 2 bases, with 17 bases between them. CDR1 is MNHEY and CDR2 is SVGEGT in the germline V gene. Using a J-beta primer mix together with a sample-barcoded 5' primer, a second PCR was run for about 7 to 12 cycles. TCRdb re-derived calls from the 5' RACE reads in MiXCR, one entry per CDR3 protein. The sample yields 850,000 or so distinct CDR3 sequences, around 26% seen once. This TCR derives from a woman at least 80 years old in good health. The rearrangement links TRBV6-2 or TRBV6-3 to TRBJ2-3, with a possible D match to TRBD1 (6 bases). The sequencing input was blood. The CDR3 DNA sequence: TGTGCCAGCAGTTACCCTACCGAGGGGGTTTTCACAGATACGCAGTATTTT. This codes for CASSYPTEGVFTDTQYF.